The sequence of this TCR beta chain was determined in a study of T-cell reconstitution after alpha-beta-depleted transplantation in children. The study's findings and limits: A year had passed since transplant, and T-cell counts and diversity by then came mostly from newly produced T cells. Expanded clones from the graft, numbering several hundred, reportedly supplied alpha-beta T cells about two months after transplant.

Germline-derived CDR1 and CDR2 are MNHNY and SVGAGI (reference sequence). Trimming cost V 2 bases and J 2 bases, with 2 bases left between them. This CDR3 is 12 amino acids long. This clonotype was counted many times. The antigen is unknown. Unique molecular identifiers featured in how the TCRbeta library was prepared. TCRdb redid the calling of the PCR reads with MiXCR, one entry per CDR3 protein. The sample lists about 830,000 distinct CDR3 sequences; around 17% were seen once. The chain recombines TRBV6-6 with TRBJ2-3; D is undetermined. The sequencing here drew on PBMCs, mostly from graft donor cells, taken 360 days after TCRalphabeta/CD19-depleted stem cell transplant. This clonotype was sampled from a male patient under 18 who had a stem cell transplant for acute lymphoblastic leukemia, so the T cells may come from the graft donor. The CDR3 region is CASSYNTDTQYF. CDR3 sequence (DNA): TGTGCCAGCAGTTACAACACAGATACGCAGTATTTT.